This TCR beta chain was identified during a study of blood T cell repertoires in COVID-19. Study as a whole: Researchers got acute and convalescent COVID-19 samples from the United States, Italy and Spain.

There are a few counts of this clone. V gave up 3 bases and J gave up 1 base, with 10 bases separating them. The germline gives CDR1 MGHRA, CDR2 YSYEKL. The CDR3 has 14 residues. Profiling relied on immunoSEQ multiplex PCR, and the TCRdb table lists in-frame clones only, not all of them. The table has 400,000 to 550,000 clones, 70% to 90% seen once. The sequenced material came from PBMCs or T cells enriched from blood (not recorded which). V is TRBV4-1 and J is TRBJ2-7; a weak D match, TRBD1 (6 bases). This clonotype was sampled from a young woman with acute COVID-19. CDR3 nucleotide sequence: TGCGCCAGCAGCCAGGGTCAGGGGTCCTACGAGCAGTACTTC. Protein sequence: CASSQGQGSYEQYF.